This T cell receptor (beta chain) appears in the sequencing data of a study of blood T cell repertoires in COVID-19. On the study more broadly: Some COVID-19 samples were acute and others convalescent; all came from the United States, Italy and Spain. T cells, B-cell-depleted T cells, or PBMCs supplied cDNA or gDNA.

Study members were between 18 and 89 years old and lived in 24 US regions. Cohort placement rested on clinical history that participants reported themselves. J was trimmed by 0 bases and V by 6 bases; bases with no gene match: 10. CDR3 length: 17 amino acids. Germline V lookup: CDR1 MNHEY, CDR2 SVGEGT. Repertoires were generated with immunoSEQ multiplex PCR, while TCRdb's copy carries only in-frame clones and drops some. The profile shows 200,000 to 250,000 clones, about 90% of them singletons. Sequenced material: PBMCs or T cells enriched from blood (not recorded which). This clonotype originated in a man between 25 and 39 years old who had been exposed to COVID-19. This sequence joins TRBV6-2 or TRBV6-3 and TRBJ2-3; TRBD2 agrees at 9 bases. The CDR3 nucleotides are TGTGCCAGCAGCCGGGTTCTAGCGGGGACTAGCACAGATACGCAGTATTTT. Translated, it gives CASSRVLAGTSTDTQYF.